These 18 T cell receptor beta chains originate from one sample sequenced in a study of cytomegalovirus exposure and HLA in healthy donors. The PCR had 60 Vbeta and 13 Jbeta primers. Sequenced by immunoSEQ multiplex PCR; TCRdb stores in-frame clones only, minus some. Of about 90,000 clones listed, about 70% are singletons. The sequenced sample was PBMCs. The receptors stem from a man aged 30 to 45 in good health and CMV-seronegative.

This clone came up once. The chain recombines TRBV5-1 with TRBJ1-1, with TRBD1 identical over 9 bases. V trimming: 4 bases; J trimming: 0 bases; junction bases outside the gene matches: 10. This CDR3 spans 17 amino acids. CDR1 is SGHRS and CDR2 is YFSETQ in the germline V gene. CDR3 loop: CASSAGTGLVMNTEAFF. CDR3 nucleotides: TGCGCCAGCAGCGCCGGGACAGGGCTAGTCATGAACACTGAAGCTTTCTTT.

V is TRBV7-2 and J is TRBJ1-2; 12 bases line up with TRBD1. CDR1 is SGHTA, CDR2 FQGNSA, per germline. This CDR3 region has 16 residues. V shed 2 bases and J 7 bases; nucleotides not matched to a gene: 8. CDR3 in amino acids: CASSLHGTGGRGGYTF. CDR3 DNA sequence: TGTGCCAGCAGCTTACATGGGACAGGGGGCCGCGGTGGCTACACCTTC.

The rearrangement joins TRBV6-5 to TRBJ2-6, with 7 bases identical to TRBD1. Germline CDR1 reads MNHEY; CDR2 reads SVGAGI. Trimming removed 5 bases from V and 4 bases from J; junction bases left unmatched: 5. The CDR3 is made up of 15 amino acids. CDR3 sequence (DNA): TGTGCCAGCAGTCACAGGGGACCCGGGGCCAACGTCCTGACTTTC. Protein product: CASSHRGPGANVLTF.

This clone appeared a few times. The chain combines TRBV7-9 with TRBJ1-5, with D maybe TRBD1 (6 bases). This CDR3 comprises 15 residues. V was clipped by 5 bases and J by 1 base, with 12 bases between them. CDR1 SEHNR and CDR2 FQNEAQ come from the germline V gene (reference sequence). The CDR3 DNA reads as TGTGCCAGCAGCGAGGGGGGGTTGAGCAATCAGCCCCAGCATTTT. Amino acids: CASSEGGLSNQPQHF.

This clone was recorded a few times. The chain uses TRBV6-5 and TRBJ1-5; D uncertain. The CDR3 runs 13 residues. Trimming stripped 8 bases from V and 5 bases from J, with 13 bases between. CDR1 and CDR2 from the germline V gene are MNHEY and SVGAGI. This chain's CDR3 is CASRSLPDQPQHF. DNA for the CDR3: TGTGCCAGCCGTTCCCTCCCCGATCAGCCCCAGCATTTT.

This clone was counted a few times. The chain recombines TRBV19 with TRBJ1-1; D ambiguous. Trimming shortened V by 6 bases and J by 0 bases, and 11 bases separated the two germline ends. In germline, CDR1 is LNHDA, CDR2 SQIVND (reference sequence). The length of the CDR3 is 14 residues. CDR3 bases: TGTGCCAGTAGCTCGGGATTCATGAACACTGAAGCTTTCTTT. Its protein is CASSSGFMNTEAFF.

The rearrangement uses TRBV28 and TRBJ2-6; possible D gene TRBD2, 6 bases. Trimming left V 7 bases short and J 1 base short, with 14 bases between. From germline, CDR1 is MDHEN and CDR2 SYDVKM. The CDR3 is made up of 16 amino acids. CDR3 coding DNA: TGTGCCAGCACCGAAAGCGGAGGGTCTGGGGCCAACGTCCTGACTTTC. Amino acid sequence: CASTESGGSGANVLTF.

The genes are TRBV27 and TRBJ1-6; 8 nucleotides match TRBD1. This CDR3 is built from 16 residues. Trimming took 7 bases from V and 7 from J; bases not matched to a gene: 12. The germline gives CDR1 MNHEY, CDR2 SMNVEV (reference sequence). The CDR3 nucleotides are TGTGCCAGCACCTCACCCCAGGGGGCTTGGAATTCACCCCTCCACTTT. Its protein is CASTSPQGAWNSPLHF.

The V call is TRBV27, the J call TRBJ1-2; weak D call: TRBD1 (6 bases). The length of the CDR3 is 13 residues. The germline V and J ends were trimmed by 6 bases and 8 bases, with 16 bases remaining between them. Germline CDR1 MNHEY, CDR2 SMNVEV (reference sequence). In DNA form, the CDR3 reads TGTGCCAGCAGCCGTACAGGGCTCGGCGGCTACACCTTC. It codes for CASSRTGLGGYTF.

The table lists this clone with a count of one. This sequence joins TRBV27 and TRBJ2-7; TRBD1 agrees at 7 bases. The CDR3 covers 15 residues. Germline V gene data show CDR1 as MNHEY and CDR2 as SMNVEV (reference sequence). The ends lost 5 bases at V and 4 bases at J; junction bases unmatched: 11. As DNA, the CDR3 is TGTGCCAGCAGTACCAAGGGGGCGCTTAAGTACGAGCAGTACTTC. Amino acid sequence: CASSTKGALKYEQYF.

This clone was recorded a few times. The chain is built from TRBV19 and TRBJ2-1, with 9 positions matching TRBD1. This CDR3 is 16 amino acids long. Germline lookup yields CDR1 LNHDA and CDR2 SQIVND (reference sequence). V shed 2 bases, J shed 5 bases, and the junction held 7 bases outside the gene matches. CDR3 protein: CASSIREGQGNNEQFF. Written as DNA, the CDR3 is TGTGCCAGTAGTATAAGGGAGGGACAGGGTAACAATGAGCAGTTCTTC.

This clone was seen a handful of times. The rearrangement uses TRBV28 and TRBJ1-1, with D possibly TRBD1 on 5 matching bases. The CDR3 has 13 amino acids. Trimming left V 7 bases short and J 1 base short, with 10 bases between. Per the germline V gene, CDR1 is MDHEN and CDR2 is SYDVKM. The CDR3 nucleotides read TGTGCCAGCAAAAAGACAGAGAACACTGAAGCTTTCTTT. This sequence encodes CASKKTENTEAFF.

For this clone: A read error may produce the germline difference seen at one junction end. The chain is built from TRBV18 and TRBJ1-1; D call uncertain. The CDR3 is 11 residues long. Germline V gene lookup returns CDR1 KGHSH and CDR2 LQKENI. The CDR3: CASSPRAEAFF. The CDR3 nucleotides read TGTGCCAGCTCACCACGAGCTGAGGCTTTCTTT.

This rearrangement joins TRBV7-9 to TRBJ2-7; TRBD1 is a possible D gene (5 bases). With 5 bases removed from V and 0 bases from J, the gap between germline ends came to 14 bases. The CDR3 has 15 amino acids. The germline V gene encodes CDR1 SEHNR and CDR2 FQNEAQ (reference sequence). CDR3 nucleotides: TGTGCCAGCAGCCACGACAGCTTTTTCTCCTACGAGCAGTACTTC. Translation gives CASSHDSFFSYEQYF.

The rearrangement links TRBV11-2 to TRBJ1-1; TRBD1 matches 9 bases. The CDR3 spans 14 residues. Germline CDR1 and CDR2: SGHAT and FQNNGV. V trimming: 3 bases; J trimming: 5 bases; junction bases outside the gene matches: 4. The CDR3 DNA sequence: TGTGCCAGCAGCTTCGACAGGGGGGCAACTGAAGCTTTCTTT. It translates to CASSFDRGATEAFF.

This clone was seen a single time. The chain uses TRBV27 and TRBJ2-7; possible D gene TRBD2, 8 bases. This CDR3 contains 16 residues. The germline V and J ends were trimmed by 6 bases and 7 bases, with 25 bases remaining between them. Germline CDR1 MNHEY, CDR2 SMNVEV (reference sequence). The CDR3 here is CASSPVKLAGQWEQYF. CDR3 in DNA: TGTGCCAGCAGCCCAGTCAAATTAGCGGGACAGTGGGAGCAGTACTTC.

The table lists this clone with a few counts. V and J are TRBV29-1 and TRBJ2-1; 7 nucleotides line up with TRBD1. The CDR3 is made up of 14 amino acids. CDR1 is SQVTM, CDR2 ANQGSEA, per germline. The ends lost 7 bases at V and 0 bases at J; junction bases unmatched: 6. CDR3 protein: CSGTQGRSYNEQFF. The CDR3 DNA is TGCAGCGGTACACAGGGGCGCTCCTACAATGAGCAGTTCTTC.

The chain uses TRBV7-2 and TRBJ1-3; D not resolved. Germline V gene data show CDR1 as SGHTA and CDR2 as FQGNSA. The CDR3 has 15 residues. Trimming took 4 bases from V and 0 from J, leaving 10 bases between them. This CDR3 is CASSSERSSGNTIYF. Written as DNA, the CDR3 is TGTGCCAGCAGCTCCGAACGGAGCTCTGGAAACACCATATATTTT.